This record concerns one TCR beta chain sequence. Enrolled during active infection, Seattle patients were then followed longitudinally. The sample originates from a study of blood T cell repertoires in COVID-19. The V segment lost 6 bases and the J segment 3 bases; nucleotides outside the gene matches: 9. This CDR3 comprises 15 residues. Germline loops: CDR1 LGHNT, CDR2 FRNRAP. This table comes from immunoSEQ multiplex PCR, and its TCRdb copy is limited to in-frame clones, with some not included. The sample carries just over 250,000 clones, over 80% recorded once. V is TRBV12-5 and J is TRBJ2-3; 7 nucleotides agree with TRBD1. The receptor comes from a woman in her seventies with COVID-19, enrolled during active disease. Sequenced input: peripheral blood. The chain's CDR3 is CASGEDRIDTDTQYF. CDR3 coding DNA: TGTGCTAGTGGGGAGGACAGGATAGATACAGATACGCAGTATTTT.